The T cell receptor (beta chain) described here comes from a study of blood T cell repertoires in COVID-19. Study information: Sites in the United States, Italy and Spain provided acute and convalescent COVID-19 samples. Nucleic acid was either cDNA or gDNA, and it came from T cells, B-cell-depleted T cells, or PBMCs.

As originally analysed: Nucleated cell counts were estimated from reference gene primer amplification. The repertoire was sequenced with immunoSEQ multiplex PCR; TCRdb's copy has only in-frame clones and lacks some. That table is the source of V, J and clone size, and D and trimming were worked out from the DNA. This table holds about 65,000 clones, roughly four fifths found once. The length of the CDR3 is 15 residues. V dropped 1 base and J dropped 5; count of bases not matched to a gene: 8. The V gene's germline CDR1 is SGHRS and CDR2 YFSETQ. This sequence joins TRBV5-1 and TRBJ2-5, with 7 bases matching TRBD1. The sequencing input was peripheral blood. This receptor was taken from an elderly man with acute or convalescent COVID-19. The CDR3 coding sequence is TGCGCCAGCAGCTTGACGGACAGGTCTTGGGAGACCCAGTACTTC. Translated, it gives CASSLTDRSWETQYF.